The clone carrying this TCR beta chain was counted many times. This sample was included in a study of tumor-infiltrating lymphocytes in oesophageal squamous cell carcinoma. The CDR3 length is 14 residues. Deletions cut 0 bases from V and 8 bases from J, with 11 bases between. Germline lookup yields CDR1 SGHRS and CDR2 YFSETQ. TCRdb reanalysed the PCR reads using MiXCR and keeps one entry per CDR3 protein. Here the sample spans around 16,000 distinct CDR3 sequences, roughly 46% being singletons. The V call is TRBV5-1, the J call TRBJ1-4, with a weak D call TRBD1 (6 bases). The receptor comes from a female donor with esophageal squamous cell carcinoma. The sequenced sample consisted of blood. CDR3 region: CASSLGQAEEKLFF. The DNA of the CDR3 is TGCGCCAGCAGCTTGGGACAGGCTGAAGAAAAACTGTTTTTT.